Listed below are T cell receptor beta chains from one sample, sequenced in a study of regulatory T cells in long-lasting Graves disease. TCRdb re-analysed the multiplex PCR reads in MiXCR, keeping a single row per CDR3 protein. The sample comprises hundreds of thousands of distinct CDR3 sequences, 15% of which are singletons, and about 8.2% rests with the top ten. This same sample was also taken into another study, of T cells in Graves' hyperthyroidism and ophthalmopathy.

Sequences were derived from peripheral blood mononuclear cells (PBMCs), sampled at new diagnosis, from a patient treated with antithyroid drugs. The source is a middle-aged woman with Graves disease. The CDR3 runs from the conserved cysteine through the conserved F or W. D genes are given only for firm matches. For some rows the clone size is stated as once, few or many, or as a class when expanded; others skip it.

many	TRBJ2-5	-	TRBV18	TGTGCCAGCTCACCACCCCCTGGGGAGTCGGAGACCCAGTACTTC	CASSPPPGESETQYF
many	TRBJ1-5	TRBD1	TRBV10-3	TGTGCCAGTGGACAGGGCGCTCAGCCCCAGCATTTT	CASGQGAQPQHF
few	TRBJ1-4	TRBD1	TRBV4-1	TGCGCCAGCAGCCACACCGGGACAGCTAACGAAAAACTGTTTTTT	CASSHTGTANEKLFF
many	TRBJ2-1	TRBD1	TRBV6-2/TRBV6-3	TGTGCCAGCAGGACCGGGACAGGGGGCGAGCCCTACAATGAGCAGTTCTTC	CASRTGTGGEPYNEQFF
-	TRBJ1-5	-	TRBV28	TGTGCCAGCAGTTCCTCCGGGACCAATCAGCCCCAGCATTTT	CASSSSGTNQPQHF
many	TRBJ2-3	TRBD1	TRBV2	TGTGCCAGCCTGGACCGGGACAGGGGGCCCGATACGCAGTATTTT	CASLDRDRGPDTQYF
many	TRBJ2-7	-	TRBV10-2	TGCGCCAGCAGTGGGTCTAGCCCGCCCTACGAGCAGTACTTC	CASSGSSPPYEQYF
-	TRBJ1-1	-	TRBV28	TGTGCCAGCAGTTTTCCGGTGGCCGGGGAGCTGAACACTGAAGCTTTCTTT	CASSFPVAGELNTEAFF
few	TRBJ2-7	TRBD2	TRBV6-2/TRBV6-3	TGTGCCAGCAGTTACTTTACTAGCGGGAGGGACGAGCAGTACTTC	CASSYFTSGRDEQYF
many	TRBJ2-1	TRBD2	TRBV11-2	TGTGCCAGCAGCTTAGATTGGCGGGAGGGCCCGGATAATGAGCAGTTCTTC	CASSLDWREGPDNEQFF
-	TRBJ2-7	-	TRBV7-9	TGTGCCAGCAGCGAGGACGGGAACCCCTACGAGCAGTACTTC	CASSEDGNPYEQYF
few	TRBJ1-1	TRBD1	TRBV28	TGTGCCAGCAGTGACTCAGACAGGGGAAGGGTTGACGGCACTGAAGCTTTCTTT	CASSDSDRGRVDGTEAFF
few	TRBJ1-2	-	TRBV7-9	TGTGCCAGCAGCCCCCAGCAGGGTGATGGCTACACCTTC	CASSPQQGDGYTF
-	TRBJ2-1	-	TRBV5-1	TGCGCCAGCAGCCGCGGGCTCGGCGGATACAATGAGCAGTTCTTC	CASSRGLGGYNEQFF
few	TRBJ1-4	-	TRBV29-1	TGCAGCGTTGTCTTGCCTTTCACAGGGTCAAATGAAAAACTGTTTTTT	CSVVLPFTGSNEKLFF
-	TRBJ2-1	-	TRBV9	TGTGCCAGCAGCGTAGGGTTCATCGGACCCTCTTTCGACAATGAGCAGTTCTTC	CASSVGFIGPSFDNEQFF
many	TRBJ2-1	TRBD2	TRBV18	TGTGCCAGCTCACCACCCCATAGCGGGAGTGGCAATGAGCAGTTCTTC	CASSPPHSGSGNEQFF
-	TRBJ1-5	-	TRBV20-1	TGCAGTGCTAGAGAGGGGGGGGGTAATGATCCCCAGCATTTT	CSAREGGGNDPQHF
-	TRBJ2-1	-	TRBV3-1	TGTGCCAGCAGCCATTTTACTGCGAGCTCCTACAATGAGCAGTTCTTC	CASSHFTASSYNEQFF
-	TRBJ2-1	TRBD2	TRBV2	TGTGCCAGCAGCGCAGAGCGGGAGGGTGAGCAGTTCTTC	CASSAEREGEQFF
many	TRBJ2-1	TRBD2	TRBV28	TGTGCCAGCAGTCCACCGAGCGGGAAATACAATGAGCAGTTCTTC	CASSPPSGKYNEQFF
many	TRBJ2-2	-	TRBV2	TGTGCCAGCAGAAATACAGGGTGGGGCGGGGAGCTGTTTTTT	CASRNTGWGGELFF
few	TRBJ2-7	-	TRBV7-9	TGTGCCAGCAAGGTCCACGGACCCTACGAGCAGTACTTC	CASKVHGPYEQYF
many	TRBJ1-1	-	TRBV28	TGTGCCAGCAGTTACTCTGTTAACACTGAAGCTTTCTTT	CASSYSVNTEAFF
many	TRBJ2-1	TRBD2	TRBV11-1	TGTGCCAGCAGCGGAAGTGGGGCTAGCGGGAGTATCTCCTACAATGAGCAGTTCTTC	CASSGSGASGSISYNEQFF
-	TRBJ1-2	-	TRBV12-3/TRBV12-4	TGTGCCAGCAGCCAAGAGGAGACTCACATCCTAAATGGCTACACCTTC	CASSQEETHILNGYTF
few	TRBJ2-1	TRBD2	TRBV19	TGTGCCAGTAGCGGACTAGCGGGAGAGTTAGACAATGAGCAGTTCTTC	CASSGLAGELDNEQFF
-	TRBJ2-3	TRBD2	TRBV19	TGTGCCAGTAGCCCTAGCGGGATCGGAGATACGCAGTATTTT	CASSPSGIGDTQYF
many	TRBJ2-2	TRBD2	TRBV20-1	TGCAGTGCTAGGGGGTATAGCGGGAGGGCCGACGACACCGGGGAGCTGTTTTTT	CSARGYSGRADDTGELFF
many	TRBJ1-5	-	TRBV11-3	TGTGCCAGCAGCTTGAAGGGGACGCTACCAACCAATCAGCCCCAGCATTTT	CASSLKGTLPTNQPQHF
-	TRBJ1-6	TRBD1	TRBV6-1	TGTGCCAGCAGGGGACAGGTCAGAGGGTCCTATAATTCACCCCTCCACTTT	CASRGQVRGSYNSPLHF
-	TRBJ2-2	TRBD1	TRBV6-2/TRBV6-3	TGTGCCAGCAGTTACACCGCTCAGGGGGCCGGGGAGCTGTTTTTT	CASSYTAQGAGELFF
many	TRBJ1-5	-	TRBV20-1	TGCAGTGCTAGAGGGCAGGGTAATCAGCCCCAGCATTTT	CSARGQGNQPQHF
many	TRBJ2-7	-	TRBV28	TGTGCCAGCAGTTTACCGGGAAGCTCCTACGAGCAGTACTTC	CASSLPGSSYEQYF
-	TRBJ1-6	-	TRBV10-2	TGCGCCAGCAGTGAGGGGGACCGCTCACCCCTCCACTTT	CASSEGDRSPLHF
many	TRBJ2-3	TRBD2	TRBV7-8	TGTGCCAGCAGCCCATCCTCCCTAGCGGGGTACACAGATACGCAGTATTTT	CASSPSSLAGYTDTQYF
-	TRBJ2-7	TRBD2	TRBV6-1	TGTGCCAGCAGTGAAGTCCTTGGACTAGCTGACTACGAGCAGTACTTC	CASSEVLGLADYEQYF
many	TRBJ1-6	-	TRBV16	TGTGCCAGCAGCCGGGAGACGGATTCACCCCTCCACTTT	CASSRETDSPLHF
-	TRBJ2-7	TRBD1	TRBV28	TGTGCCAGCAGTTTAGGTCGACAGGGCTACAAGCAGTACTTC	CASSLGRQGYKQYF
many	TRBJ2-1	-	TRBV3-1	TGTGCCAGCAGCCAAGCCCGGGGAGGGGGACCTTACGACCGACTAGTGCTAAGCCATGAGCAGTTCTTC	CASSQARGGGPYDRLVLSHEQFF
-	TRBJ2-1	-	TRBV2	TGTGCCAGCAGTTGGACACCGCCACCCTACAATGAGCAGTTCTTC	CASSWTPPPYNEQFF
once	TRBJ2-5	TRBD2	TRBV28	TGTGCCAGCAGGACTCCCCAAGCGGGGGGGCCAGAGACCCAGTACTTC	CASRTPQAGGPETQYF
many	TRBJ1-2	TRBD1	TRBV28	TGTGCCAGCAGAGGGGGTACAGGGGGCGTCTATGGCTACACCTTC	CASRGGTGGVYGYTF
-	TRBJ2-1	TRBD2	TRBV7-2	TGTGCCAGCAGCCCGGGACTAGCGGGAGGGCCTAGTGAGCAGTTCTTC	CASSPGLAGGPSEQFF
-	TRBJ2-1	-	TRBV9	TGTGCCAGCAGCGTAGGTAACGGGGGCCCCTACAATGAGCAGTTCTTC	CASSVGNGGPYNEQFF
-	TRBJ2-7	TRBD2	TRBV20-1	TGCAGTGCTAGAGATCCCCGGACTAGCGGGAGTTACGAGCAGTACTTC	CSARDPRTSGSYEQYF
many	TRBJ2-1	TRBD1	TRBV19	TGTGCCAGTAGTTACCGGGACAGGGGGAATGAGCAGTTCTTC	CASSYRDRGNEQFF
few	TRBJ1-2	-	TRBV19	TGTGCCAGTAGAAGGAGGGGTCTCTATGGCTACACCTTC	CASRRRGLYGYTF
many	TRBJ2-1	-	TRBV28	TGTGCCAGCAGTGAGGGATACAATGAGCAGTTCTTC	CASSEGYNEQFF
many	TRBJ1-2	-	TRBV7-2	TGTGCCAGCAGCTTAGCAGGGGCGCCGTTATATGGCTACACCTTC	CASSLAGAPLYGYTF
many	TRBJ2-7	-	TRBV24-1	TGTGCCACCAGTGACCCGGGAGTTTACGAGCAGTACTTC	CATSDPGVYEQYF
many	TRBJ2-3	-	TRBV7-8	TGTGCCAGCAGCTTACCAGGGGTTGATACGCAGTATTTT	CASSLPGVDTQYF
many	TRBJ2-2	-	TRBV12-3/TRBV12-4	TGTGCCAGCAGTTTCGTCGGGACGAACACCGGGGAGCTGTTTTTT	CASSFVGTNTGELFF
many	TRBJ1-1	-	TRBV11-2	TGTGCCAGCAGATCCTACTCAGGGAACACTGAAGCTTTCTTT	CASRSYSGNTEAFF
few	TRBJ2-1	-	TRBV7-8	TGTGCCAGCAGCTTATTCCGGACAGGGAGGGCCAATGAGCAGTTCTTC	CASSLFRTGRANEQFF
-	TRBJ1-5	-	TRBV5-6	TGTACCAGCAGCTTGGTCTTGTGGTTCAATCAGCCCCAGCATTTT	CTSSLVLWFNQPQHF
few	TRBJ2-7	TRBD1	TRBV6-1	TGTGCCACCGGGGACAGGGGGCAGATAGCGTACTTC	CATGDRGQIAYF
-	TRBJ2-5	-	TRBV7-2	TGTGCCAGCAGCACGTGGGGGGAGACCCAGTACTTC	CASSTWGETQYF
-	TRBJ2-5	TRBD2	TRBV27	TGTGCCAGCAGAACAAAGGGACTAGCGGGAGATCTGTTCTTC	CASRTKGLAGDLFF